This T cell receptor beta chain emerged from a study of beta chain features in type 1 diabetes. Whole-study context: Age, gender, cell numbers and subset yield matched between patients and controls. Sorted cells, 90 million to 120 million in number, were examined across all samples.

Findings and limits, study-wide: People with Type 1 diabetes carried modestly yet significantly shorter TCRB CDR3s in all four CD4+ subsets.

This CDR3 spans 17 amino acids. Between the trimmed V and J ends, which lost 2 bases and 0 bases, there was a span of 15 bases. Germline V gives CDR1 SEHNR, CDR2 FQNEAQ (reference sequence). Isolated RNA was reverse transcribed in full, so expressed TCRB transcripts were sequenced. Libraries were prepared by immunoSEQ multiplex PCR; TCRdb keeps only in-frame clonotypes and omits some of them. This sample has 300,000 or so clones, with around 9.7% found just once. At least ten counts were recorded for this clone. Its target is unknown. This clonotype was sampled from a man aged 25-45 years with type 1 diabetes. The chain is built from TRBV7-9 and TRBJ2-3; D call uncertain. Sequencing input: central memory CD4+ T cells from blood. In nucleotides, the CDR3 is TGTGCCAGCAGCTTAAAAACGGATTCATCTAGCACAGATACGCAGTATTTT. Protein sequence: CASSLKTDSSSTDTQYF.